The next 31 T cell receptor beta chains were all read from a single sample in a study of blood T cell repertoires in COVID-19. Sequencing used immunoSEQ multiplex PCR; TCRdb keeps in-frame clones, though not all of them. The sample records approximately 350,000 clones, around 89% being singletons. The sample taken for sequencing was peripheral blood. All receptors derive from a woman under 40 with COVID-19, enrolled during active disease.

With respect to this clone: This sample includes further DNA sequences coding for the same CDR3. The J gene is TRBJ2-5, the V gene TRBV28; 10 positions match TRBD1. Germline-derived CDR1 and CDR2 are MDHEN and SYDVKM. With V trimmed by 2 bases and J by 4 bases, 4 bases remained unmatched. The length of the CDR3 is 15 residues. For the CDR3, the DNA is TGTGCCAGCAGTTTACGGGACAGGGGTGGAGAGACCCAGTACTTC. It encodes CASSLRDRGGETQYF.

The chain uses TRBV5-1 and TRBJ2-1, with 8 bases that match TRBD1. Germline V lookup: CDR1 SGHRS, CDR2 YFSETQ. Trimming at V came to 2 bases and at J to 5 bases, leaving 3 bases not matched to a gene. The length of the CDR3 is 14 residues. As DNA, the CDR3 is TGCGCCAGCAGCTTCGGGGGACAGGACAATGAGCAGTTCTTC. Protein product: CASSFGGQDNEQFF.

The rearrangement links TRBV29-1 to TRBJ1-2, with 7 bases matching TRBD1. The V segment lost 5 bases and the J segment 0 bases; nucleotides outside the gene matches: 9. CDR1 and CDR2 (germline): SQVTM, ANQGSEA. There are 15 residues in the CDR3. CDR3 loop: CSVSTGSGTNYGYTF. In DNA, the CDR3 is TGCAGCGTTTCGACAGGGTCAGGGACTAACTATGGCTACACCTTC.

As DNA, the CDR3 is TGTGCCAGTAGACCCGGGACTGGTAATTCACCCCTCCACTTT. Translating it yields CASRPGTGNSPLHF. The chain recombines TRBV19 with TRBJ1-6, with D possibly matching TRBD1 (5 bases). V lost 6 bases, J lost 6 bases, and 12 bases lay in between. The CDR3 covers 14 residues. The germline V gene has CDR1 LNHDA and CDR2 SQIVND (reference sequence).

This clone was detected a few times. The V gene is TRBV4-1, the J gene TRBJ1-1, with D uncertain. Between the trimmed V and J ends, which lost 0 bases and 1 base, there was a span of 12 bases. The CDR3 covers 16 residues. Germline values: CDR1 MGHRA, CDR2 YSYEKL. CDR3 region: CASSQEEWQRNTEAFF. Here the CDR3 DNA reads TGCGCCAGCAGCCAAGAGGAGTGGCAGCGGAACACTGAAGCTTTCTTT.

The chain has TRBV7-9 and TRBJ2-2; D unresolved. Trimming removed 6 bases from V and 3 bases from J, with 20 bases in between. This CDR3 contains 17 residues. Germline CDR1 SEHNR, CDR2 FQNEAQ (reference sequence). CDR3 loop: CASSQAFTPRDTGELFF. The CDR3 DNA sequence: TGTGCCAGCAGTCAAGCGTTCACACCGCGCGACACCGGGGAGCTGTTTTTT.

This clone was seen more than once but under ten times. The chain carries TRBV5-4 and TRBJ2-7; 7 bases align to TRBD1. V was clipped by 4 bases and J by 6 bases; unmatched bases: 10. The CDR3 extends over 14 amino acids. CDR1 is SGHNT and CDR2 is YYREEE in the germline V gene (reference sequence). This chain's CDR3 is CASSERGGPSEQYF. The CDR3 nucleotides read TGTGCCAGCAGCGAAAGAGGGGGCCCGAGCGAGCAGTACTTC.

The V call is TRBV5-6, the J call TRBJ2-7; 7 bases are shared with TRBD2. This CDR3 spans 15 amino acids. Germline V gene sequence: CDR1 SGHDT, CDR2 YYEEEE. V dropped 4 bases and J dropped 12; count of bases not matched to a gene: 19. CDR3 residues: CASSGAGRILSGGYV. Written as DNA, the CDR3 is TGTGCCAGCAGCGGAGCCGGAAGGATACTTTCGGGGGGGTACGTC.

This chain uses TRBV6-4 with TRBJ2-1, with TRBD2 matching 8 bases. After removal of 6 bases from V and 3 bases from J, the junction contained 13 bases not matched to a gene. Per germline, CDR1 MRHNA and CDR2 SNTAGT. The CDR3 has 17 amino acids. The CDR3 nucleotides are TGTGCCAGCAGCCCTGAAGCGGGGGACCATTTCTACAATGAGCAGTTCTTC. This codes for CASSPEAGDHFYNEQFF.

The chain carries TRBV15 and TRBJ2-7, with TRBD1 matching over 7 bases. This CDR3 contains 13 residues. From germline, CDR1 is LNHNV and CDR2 YYDKDF (reference sequence). With 4 bases clipped from V and 3 bases from J, the junction kept 3 bases outside the gene matches. CDR3 residues: CATSTDRVYEQYV. The CDR3 DNA reads TGTGCCACCAGCACCGACAGGGTCTACGAGCAGTACGTC.

This chain joins TRBV10-3 and TRBJ2-2, with TRBD2 as a possible D gene (6 bases). The CDR3 sequence is 15 residues long. V lost 0 bases and J 6 bases, leaving 11 bases between the germline ends. CDR1 and CDR2 (germline): ENHRY, SYGVKD. The chain's CDR3 is CAISESTGGPGELFF. In DNA, the CDR3 is TGTGCCATCAGTGAGTCGACCGGGGGTCCCGGGGAGCTGTTTTTT.

The CDR3 region has the DNA TGTGCCAGTAGTATAACTAGCGGGAGGGACAATGAGCAGTTCTTC. Translated: CASSITSGRDNEQFF. The chain recombines TRBV19 with TRBJ2-1, with 13 bases identical to TRBD2. The trim removed 2 bases at V and 5 bases at J, leaving 0 bases unmatched. The CDR3 runs 15 residues. The germline CDR1 and CDR2 sequences are LNHDA and SQIVND (reference sequence).

This rearrangement joins TRBV12-3 or TRBV12-4 to TRBJ2-7, with 12 bases fitting TRBD2. With V trimmed by 9 bases and J by 5 bases, 5 bases remained unmatched. The CDR3 is 13 amino acids. CDR3 coding DNA: TGTGCCAGTTCCCTAGCGGGAGGGCACGAGCAGTACGTC. It codes for CASSLAGGHEQYV.

This chain connects TRBV3-1 (or the pseudogene TRBV3-2) to TRBJ2-5; tentatively, D is TRBD1 (6 bases). CDR1 and CDR2 (germline): LGHDT, YNNKEL (reference sequence). Trimming removed 2 bases from V and 5 bases from J, with 21 bases in between. The CDR3 has 17 residues. The CDR3 loop is CASSQHTPRTVWETQYF. The CDR3 nucleotides are TGTGCCAGCAGCCAACACACCCCGAGGACAGTGTGGGAGACCCAGTACTTC.

A few counts support this clone. This chain joins TRBV10-1 and TRBJ2-1; 8 positions agree with TRBD1. V trimming: 2 bases; J trimming: 9 bases; junction bases outside the gene matches: 6. CDR1 WNHNN and CDR2 SYGVQD come from the germline V gene (reference sequence). This CDR3 has 14 amino acids. The CDR3 bases are TGCGCCAGCAGTGAGACTGGACAGGGTACTGAGCAGTTCTTC. Amino acid sequence: CASSETGQGTEQFF.

The V and J genes are TRBV5-6 and TRBJ2-7; 12 nucleotides match TRBD1. V shed 4 bases, J shed 6 bases, and the junction held 5 bases outside the gene matches. This CDR3 has 14 residues. Germline CDR1 is SGHDT and CDR2 is YYEEEE. In nucleotides, the CDR3 is TGTGCCAGCAGCCGCGGGGACAGGGGGCGCGAGCAGTACTTC. Protein product: CASSRGDRGREQYF. The variable domain in full, with the rest retrieved from reference TRBV5-6 and TRBJ2-7, is DAGVTQSPTHLIKTRGQQVTLRCSPKSGHDTVSWYQQALGQGPQFIFQYYEEEERQRGNFPDRFSGHQFPNYSSELNVNALLLGDSALYLCASSRGDRGREQYFGPGTRLTVT.

The chain recombines TRBV6-5 with TRBJ1-4; D remains unclear. The CDR3 consists of 15 residues. Trimming removed 2 bases from V and 0 bases from J, with 7 bases in between. CDR1 MNHEY and CDR2 SVGAGI come from the germline V gene. This CDR3 reads CASSYTSATNEKLFF. CDR3 nucleotides: TGTGCCAGCAGTTACACTTCTGCAACTAATGAAAAACTGTTTTTT.

This sequence joins TRBV7-8 and TRBJ1-5; 7 nucleotides agree with TRBD1. V dropped 5 bases and J dropped 5; count of bases not matched to a gene: 15. The germline CDR1 and CDR2 sequences are SGHVS and FQNEAQ. The CDR3 sequence is 17 residues long. CDR3 bases: TGTGCCAGCAGCCCTACCCAACAGGGGAGGAGGGATCAGCCCCAGCATTTT. The encoded protein is CASSPTQQGRRDQPQHF.

This chain links TRBV19 with TRBJ2-3; D may be TRBD2 (7 bases). V was clipped by 1 base and J by 0 bases, with 32 bases between them. Germline assignment: CDR1 LNHDA and CDR2 SQIVND (reference sequence). The CDR3 has 23 amino acids. The CDR3 DNA follows: TGTGCCAGTAGTATAGCGGGCGGGGGCAGCCCAACAGCGGTGGGGACTAGCACAGATACGCAGTATTTT. This encodes CASSIAGGGSPTAVGTSTDTQYF.

Details on this clone: This sample includes further DNA sequences coding for the same CDR3. This chain uses TRBV5-1 with TRBJ2-3; no reliable D call. This CDR3 is 12 amino acids long. The germline V and J ends were trimmed by 2 bases and 2 bases, with 3 bases remaining between them. Germline V gives CDR1 SGHRS, CDR2 YFSETQ. DNA of the CDR3: TGCGCCAGCAGCTTCTCCACAGATACGCAGTATTTT. Translation: CASSFSTDTQYF. Full variable domain (outside the CDR3, taken from reference TRBV5-1 and TRBJ2-3): KAGVTQTPRYLIKTRGQQVTLSCSPISGHRSVSWYQQTPGQGLQFLFEYFSETQRNKGNFPGRFSGRQFSNSRSEMNVSTLELGDSALYLCASSFSTDTQYFGPGTRLTVL.

This clone was observed once. This chain joins TRBV5-1 and TRBJ2-2; D ambiguous. This CDR3 has 14 residues. Germline assignment: CDR1 SGHRS and CDR2 YFSETQ. Trimming removed 3 bases from V and 1 base from J, with 7 bases in between. The CDR3 is CASSYRQNTGELFF. CDR3 coding DNA: TGCGCCAGCAGCTATCGACAGAACACCGGGGAGCTGTTTTTT.

This sequence joins TRBV13 and TRBJ2-3; no clear D. The CDR3 length is 12 residues. Deletions cut 2 bases from V and 8 bases from J, with 8 bases between. Germline-derived CDR1 and CDR2 are PRHDT and FYEKMQ (reference sequence). CDR3 DNA sequence: TGTGCCAGCAGCTTAAGTAGTCGTACGCAGTATTTT. Protein: CASSLSSRTQYF.

CDR3 sequence (DNA): TGTGCCAGCAGCTCACTAGCGGGGGCCTACAATGAGCAGTTCTTC. It specifies CASSSLAGAYNEQFF. The chain carries TRBV11-2 and TRBJ2-1, with 11 positions matching TRBD2. Germline V lookup: CDR1 SGHAT, CDR2 FQNNGV. J lost 2 bases, V lost 4 bases, and 1 base had no gene match. CDR3 length equals 15 residues. Complete variable domain (other parts from reference TRBV11-2 and TRBJ2-1): EAGVAQSPRYKIIEKRQSVAFWCNPISGHATLYWYQQILGQGPKLLIQFQNNGVVDDSQLPKDRFSAERLKGVDSTLKIQPAKLEDSAVYLCASSSLAGAYNEQFFGPGTRLTVL.

This clone turned up a few times. V is TRBV10-1 and J is TRBJ1-5, with D tentatively TRBD1 (6 bases). From germline, CDR1 is WNHNN and CDR2 SYGVQD (reference sequence). V was cut by 5 bases and J by 5 bases, with 13 bases left in between. The CDR3 loop spans 14 amino acids. The CDR3 DNA reads as TGCGCCAGCAGTCAGGGGCCCCCGTATCAGCCCCAGCATTTT. Protein product: CASSQGPPYQPQHF.

V is TRBV9 and J is TRBJ2-3; 11 bases agree with TRBD2. The CDR3 has 16 amino acids. The J segment lost 2 bases and the V segment lost 3 bases, leaving 5 bases of the junction unmatched. Germline V gives CDR1 SGDLS, CDR2 YYNGEE. In nucleotides, the CDR3 is TGTGCCAGCAGCGCGGGACTAGCGGACTTCACAGATACGCAGTATTTT. It is translated as CASSAGLADFTDTQYF.

J is TRBJ2-7 and V is TRBV29-1; D may be TRBD1 (6 bases). Germline-derived CDR1 and CDR2 are SQVTM and ANQGSEA. V dropped 6 bases and J dropped 1 base, with 10 bases sitting between them. The CDR3 has 12 amino acids. CDR3 region: CSVGQFSYEQYF. The CDR3 nucleotides read TGCAGCGTAGGACAGTTTTCCTACGAGCAGTACTTC.

Details on this clone: Other DNA variants within this sample encode the same CDR3. The chain employs TRBV4-2 and TRBJ2-3; weak D call: TRBD2 (6 bases). V was pared by 0 bases and J by 1 base, with 8 bases between. This CDR3 spans 15 amino acids. Germline V gene lookup returns CDR1 LGHNA and CDR2 YNFKEQ. The CDR3 DNA sequence: TGTGCCAGCAGCCAAGATTCGGGGGGCACAGATACGCAGTATTTT. Its protein is CASSQDSGGTDTQYF.

The V and J genes are TRBV2 and TRBJ1-2, with unresolved D. The germline V gene has CDR1 SNHLY and CDR2 FYNNEI. The CDR3 extends over 12 amino acids. The ends were cut back, 6 bases at V and 7 bases at J, with 12 bases in the middle. The CDR3 nucleotides read TGTGCCAGCAGCGCCTTCAGCGGTGGCTACACCTTC. This gives the protein CASSAFSGGYTF.

DNA for the CDR3: TGTGCCAGCAGCTCCCGGACAGGGGGGGAGACCCAGTACTTC. Translating it yields CASSSRTGGETQYF. The chain uses TRBV28 and TRBJ2-5, with 10 bases that match TRBD1. This CDR3 has 14 amino acids. From germline, CDR1 is MDHEN and CDR2 SYDVKM. The V segment lost 6 bases and the J segment 5 bases; nucleotides outside the gene matches: 6. The complete variable domain, with remaining parts taken from reference TRBV28 and TRBJ2-5, reads DVKVTQSSRYLVKRTGEKVFLECVQDMDHENMFWYRQDPGLGLRLIYFSYDVKMKEKGDIPEGYSVSREKKERFSLILESASTNQTSMYLCASSSRTGGETQYFGPGTRLLVL.

V usage is TRBV5-1 and J usage is TRBJ1-2; perhaps TRBD1 as D (5 bases). The CDR3 has 16 amino acids. CDR1 and CDR2 from the germline V gene are SGHRS and YFSETQ. The V and J ends lost 0 bases and 9 bases respectively, with 21 bases between them. The CDR3 protein is CASSLDSGAAPPSYTF. CDR3 coding DNA: TGCGCCAGCAGCTTGGATTCTGGGGCAGCACCGCCGAGCTACACCTTC.

This chain joins TRBV28 and TRBJ2-3, with D possibly TRBD1 on 5 matching bases. With 3 bases removed from V and 6 bases from J, the gap between germline ends came to 19 bases. Germline loops: CDR1 MDHEN, CDR2 SYDVKM. This CDR3 region has 16 residues. The CDR3 DNA follows: TGTGCCAGCAGTTTGAGGAAGGGGCCTCCCGGGGATACGCAGTATTTT. Protein product: CASSLRKGPPGDTQYF.